The source of this T cell receptor (beta chain) is a study of identical twins. Overall study findings and caveats: Partly confounded zero-insertion analyses could result from invariant MAIT and iNKT cells.

A universal primer site was added by template switching, and unique molecular identifiers were carried by the cDNA. TCRdb re-called the 5' RACE reads through MiXCR, storing one row per CDR3 protein. This sample has approximately 590,000 distinct CDR3 sequences, with around a tenth found just once. This clonotype was recorded at least ten times. The antigen remains unidentified. Germline loops: CDR1 KGHDR, CDR2 SFDVKD. Trimming stripped 4 bases from V and 3 bases from J, with 12 bases between. CDR3 length: 15 residues. The same sample was also studied in work on yellow fever vaccine responses in identical twins.

The chain is built from TRBV24-1 and TRBJ2-4; D unclear. The receptor's source is a woman younger than 30 in good health. What was sequenced was PBMCs. The CDR3 DNA sequence: TGTGCCACCAGTGACCCGGTAGCAGGCAAAAACATTCAGTACTTC. It encodes CATSDPVAGKNIQYF.